The 14 T cell receptor beta chains presented below share a single source sample, sequenced in a study of shared clonotypes between healthy human individuals. Sequenced by immunoSEQ multiplex PCR; TCRdb stores in-frame clones only, minus some. The repertoire holds 450,000 to 500,000 clones, with roughly 80% as singletons. Sequenced input: PBMCs. These receptors originate from a woman aged 40-49 years in good health. Some clones in this sample may be carry-over from other donors' samples.

The DNA for the CDR3 is TGTGCCACCAGCAGAGATTGGGGACGTGGAAACACCATATATTTT. It encodes CATSRDWGRGNTIYF. V is TRBV15 and J is TRBJ1-3, with D maybe TRBD1 (5 bases). The CDR3 has 15 amino acids. Trimming took off 0 bases at V and 3 bases at J, with 9 bases between the two ends. Germline assignment: CDR1 LNHNV and CDR2 YYDKDF (reference sequence).

The genes are TRBV7-3 and TRBJ2-1, with D tentatively TRBD1 (5 bases). Germline CDR1 SGHTA, CDR2 FQGTGA. The CDR3 has 15 residues. The V and J ends lost 5 bases and 2 bases respectively, with 13 bases between them. The CDR3: CASSPGAGTYNEQFF. The CDR3 bases are TGTGCCAGCAGCCCTGGGGCAGGCACCTACAATGAGCAGTTCTTC.

The sample holds many counts of this clone. Distinct nucleotide sequences in the sample also encode this CDR3. The chain couples TRBV6-1 to TRBJ2-6; no reliable D call. Germline assignment: CDR1 MNHNS and CDR2 SASEGT. V lost 10 bases and J 0 bases, leaving 7 bases between the germline ends. This CDR3 is built from 13 residues. CDR3 amino acids: CATHSSGANVLTF. In nucleotides, the CDR3 is TGTGCCACACATAGCTCTGGGGCCAACGTCCTGACTTTC.

This chain joins TRBV5-7 and TRBJ2-2, with 7 bases lining up with TRBD2. TRBV5-7 is marked as an open reading frame, function uncertain. J lost 7 bases, V lost 1 base, and 7 bases had no gene match. The CDR3 covers 15 residues. For the CDR3, the DNA is TGTGCCAGCAGCTTGAGTGGGACTAATTACGGGGAGCTGTTTTTT. It is translated as CASSLSGTNYGELFF.

J is TRBJ2-3 and V is TRBV19, with TRBD2 identical over 8 bases. V gave up 6 bases and J gave up 6 bases; unmatched junction bases: 11. The CDR3 totals 15 residues. Germline V gene sequence: CDR1 LNHDA, CDR2 SQIVND (reference sequence). CDR3 sequence reads: CASRETGGRADTQYF. The CDR3 coding sequence is TGTGCCAGTAGGGAAACGGGAGGGCGAGCCGATACGCAGTATTTT. Drawing the rest from reference TRBV19 and TRBJ2-3, the complete variable domain is DGGITQSPKYLFRKEGQNVTLSCEQNLNHDAMYWYRQDPGQGLRLIYYSQIVNDFQKGDIAEGYSVSREKKESFPLTVTSAQKNPTAFYLCASRETGGRADTQYFGPGTRLTVL.

J is TRBJ2-3 and V is TRBV27; D gene uncertain. V was cut by 5 bases and J by 3 bases, with 6 bases left in between. Germline values: CDR1 MNHEY, CDR2 SMNVEV (reference sequence). This CDR3 is 12 amino acids long. Here the CDR3 reads CASSVGTDTQYF. CDR3 sequence (DNA): TGTGCCAGCAGTGTCGGAACAGATACGCAGTATTTT.

This clone was detected once. This rearrangement joins TRBV27 to TRBJ1-2; D is ambiguous. The V end was cut by 3 bases, the J end by 0 bases, with 5 bases between. This CDR3 has 13 residues. Germline values: CDR1 MNHEY, CDR2 SMNVEV (reference sequence). The CDR3 spells CASSFVPNYGYTF. The CDR3 nucleotides are TGTGCCAGCAGTTTTGTTCCTAACTATGGCTACACCTTC.

The chain links TRBV29-1 to TRBJ2-1; D is perhaps TRBD1 or TRBD2 (5 bases each). The CDR3 is 16 residues long. Deletions cut 7 bases from V and 0 bases from J, with 19 bases between. Germline V lookup: CDR1 SQVTM, CDR2 ANQGSEA. CDR3 sequence reads: CSAPVTGPTSYNEQFF. CDR3 DNA sequence: TGCAGCGCCCCAGTTACGGGACCTACCTCCTACAATGAGCAGTTCTTC.

This CDR3 is CASSLGQGGYEQYF. The CDR3 DNA sequence: TGTGCCAGCAGCTTGGGACAGGGGGGCTACGAGCAGTACTTC. The gene calls are TRBV5-8 and TRBJ2-7; TRBD1 agrees at 9 bases. Germline values: CDR1 SGHTS, CDR2 YDEGEE. V dropped 0 bases and J dropped 3; count of bases not matched to a gene: 1. CDR3 size: 14 residues.

The rearrangement uses TRBV5-4 and TRBJ1-2, with a weak D call TRBD1 (6 bases). This CDR3 is built from 14 residues. Trimming took off 0 bases at V and 2 bases at J, with 8 bases between the two ends. In germline, CDR1 is SGHNT, CDR2 YYREEE (reference sequence). The CDR3 loop reads CASSLDGQNYGYTF. The CDR3 DNA sequence: TGTGCCAGCAGCTTGGACGGACAGAACTATGGCTACACCTTC.

This clone was observed at least ten times. The sample contains more than one DNA sequence encoding this CDR3. The chain joins TRBV6-1 to TRBJ1-1; D is unclear. V lost 7 bases and J 1 base, leaving 13 bases between the germline ends. CDR3 length equals 14 residues. Germline CDR1 and CDR2: MNHNS and SASEGT. The CDR3 bases are TGTGCCAGCATGAGGTTGTGGTCGAACACTGAAGCTTTCTTT. Protein product: CASMRLWSNTEAFF.

As for this clone: Other DNA sequences of this sample code for an identical CDR3. J is TRBJ2-7 and V is TRBV10-3, with no clear D. V shed 3 bases and J shed 6 bases, with 9 bases lying between them. Germline V lookup: CDR1 ENHRY, CDR2 SYGVKD. The CDR3 sequence is 12 residues long. In DNA, the CDR3 is TGTGCCATCAGTGAAATCCTGGGCGAGCAGTACTTC. Its translation is CAISEILGEQYF.

This chain links TRBV18 with TRBJ1-2; D call uncertain. CDR1 and CDR2 (germline): KGHSH, LQKENI. The CDR3 runs to 13 residues. V was shortened by 1 base and J by 6 bases, with 9 bases between the two germline ends. In DNA form, the CDR3 reads TGTGCCAGCTCACCACGGGGTCCGGATGGCTACACCTTC. This translates into CASSPRGPDGYTF.

This sequence joins TRBV5-4 and TRBJ2-2; D perhaps matches TRBD1 (5 bases). The ends were cut back, 6 bases at V and 6 bases at J, with 12 bases in the middle. Germline CDR1 SGHNT, CDR2 YYREEE (reference sequence). This CDR3 has 13 amino acids. The CDR3 spells CASKNTGSGELFF. CDR3 in DNA: TGTGCCAGCAAAAATACAGGCTCCGGGGAGCTGTTTTTT.